This T cell receptor beta chain was recovered during a study of blood T cell repertoires in COVID-19 (dated by TCRdb to about 2020). Regarding the complete study: The collaborator samples originated in the United States, Italy and Spain and spanned the acute and convalescent phases of COVID-19. The material from the prospective study consisted of cDNA or gDNA derived from T cells, B-cell-depleted T cells, or PBMCs. Subjects who had been exposed to COVID-19, were actively infected with it, or had recovered from it provided the deeply sampled blood TCRbeta repertoires that made up the dataset. The repertoires were released in a freely available public database meant as a resource for research on the immune response to SARS-CoV-2. The samples were drawn from two sources: the first 160 participants of the ongoing ImmuneRACE study, and 950 to 1,500 subjects contributed by 6 global collaborators. The sample metadata nearly always contained a de-identified subject ID, COVID-19 status, age in years and sex. Where available, HLA class I and class II types were taken from metadata supplied by the sample provider and were not determined by assay-based typing.

The germline V gene encodes CDR1 SGHRS and CDR2 YFSETQ. Unmatched junction bases come to 2, with V trimmed by 4 bases and J by 0 bases. The CDR3, from cysteine to phenylalanine, totals 15 residues. The retained sequence is limited to the CDR3, 45 bases, with the frame set at the first base. Concerning this clone itself: The clone's antigen remains unknown. One base away there is no much larger clone; base qualities are not given.

Study-wide conclusions, independent of this receptor: How much clinical and demographic metadata was included differed by source and by participant, and the metadata was provided uncurated.

Participants in the prospective study were enrolled through a virtual design, were aged 18 to 89 years, and lived in roughly 24 United States geographic areas. To assign participants to cohorts, the prospective study relied on clinical history that participants themselves reported in a screening survey and a study questionnaire. Recovered participants in ImmuneRACE Cohort 3 were defined by two consecutive negative NP/OP PCR tests, clearance by a healthcare professional, or resolution of symptoms. In the prospective study, whole blood, serum and a nasopharyngeal or oropharyngeal swab were collected from each participant by mobile phlebotomists. Additional blood draws and questionnaires over an approximately 2-month period could optionally be provided by prospective study participants. Blood samples from the prospective study were shipped frozen or at room temperature prior to DNA extraction. The immunoSEQ Assay, a bias-controlled multiplex PCR, was used to amplify TCRbeta CDR3 regions from genomic DNA. The authors' pipeline ran thus. Within the assay, amplification of reference gene primers was used to estimate how many nucleated cells each sample contained. To quantify the absolute abundance of each unique TCRbeta CDR3 rearrangement, sequence reads were collapsed and filtered. For each sample, productive Simpson clonality was calculated as the square root of Simpson's diversity index over productive rearrangements. The clones in this table, taken by TCRdb from immuneACCESS, are in-frame only. Not every clone is retained; where verified, under half of the shortfall comes from an unresolved V gene, and the cause of the rest is unknown. V and J calls and clone size are copied from that table; D and trimming were computed from the DNA. Here the sample has some 490,000 clones; approximately 90% occur a single time. The leading ten clones occupy 6.5% to 8.5% of the sample.

Sequencing was done on a sample of PBMCs or T cells enriched from blood (not recorded which). This receptor was identified in a woman in her fifties or sixties who had recovered from COVID-19. The sequence links TRBV5-1 to TRBJ1-4, with 8 central nucleotides matching TRBD1. Here is the DNA: TGCGCCAGCAGCGACAGGGGCGCAACTAATGAAAAACTGTTTTTT. It codes for CASSDRGATNEKLFF. Reference TRBV5-1 and TRBJ1-4 proteins supply the regions before and after the CDR3; the full variable domain is: KAGVTQTPRYLIKTRGQQVTLSCSPISGHRSVSWYQQTPGQGLQFLFEYFSETQRNKGNFPGRFSGRQFSNSRSEMNVSTLELGDSALYLCASSDRGATNEKLFFGSGTQLSVL.